This TCR beta chain was recorded in a study of T-cell reconstitution after alpha-beta-depleted transplantation in children. The authors prepared the TCRbeta library with unique molecular identifiers. Each CDR3 protein gets one entry after TCRdb re-called the PCR reads with MiXCR. The sample carries about 980,000 distinct CDR3 sequences, roughly 29% recorded once. On this clonotype itself: Its antigen remains unidentified.

Study-wide points: Two months or so post-transplant, alpha-beta T cells reportedly derived from several hundred expanded graft clones. In some patients, recipient T cells and intrathymic progenitors surviving conditioning explained high day-60 diversity. At one year after transplant, newly produced T cells mostly accounted for T-cell counts and diversity.

The CDR3 is made up of 15 amino acids. With 0 bases removed from V and 5 bases from J, the gap between germline ends came to 14 bases. The germline V gene encodes CDR1 LGHNA and CDR2 YSLEER. The sequencing used PBMCs, mostly from graft donor cells, collected 360 days after TCRalphabeta/CD19-depleted stem cell transplant. This sequence originates from a boy under three years old who had a stem cell transplant for SCID, so the T cells may come from the graft donor. This chain links TRBV4-3 with TRBJ2-7; D could derive from TRBD1 or TRBD2 (5 bases each). The CDR3 coding sequence is TGCGCCAGCAGCCAAGAGCAAAGGGGAGCCAACGAGCAGTACTTC. It encodes CASSQEQRGANEQYF.